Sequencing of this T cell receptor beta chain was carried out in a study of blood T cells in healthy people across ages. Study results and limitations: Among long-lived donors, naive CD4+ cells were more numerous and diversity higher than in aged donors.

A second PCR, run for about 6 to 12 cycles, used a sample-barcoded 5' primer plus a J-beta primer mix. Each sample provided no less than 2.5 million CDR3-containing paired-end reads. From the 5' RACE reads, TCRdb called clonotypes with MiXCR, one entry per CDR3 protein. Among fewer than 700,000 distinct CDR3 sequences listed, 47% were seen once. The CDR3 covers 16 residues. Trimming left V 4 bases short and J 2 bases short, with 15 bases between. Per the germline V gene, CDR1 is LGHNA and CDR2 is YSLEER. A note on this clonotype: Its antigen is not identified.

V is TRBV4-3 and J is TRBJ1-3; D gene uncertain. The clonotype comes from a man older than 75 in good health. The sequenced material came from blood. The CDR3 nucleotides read TGCGCCAGCAGCCTCGAGCATCTCGCCGCTGGAAACACCATATATTTT. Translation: CASSLEHLAAGNTIYF.